This TCR beta chain was obtained from a study of shared clonotypes between healthy human individuals. General study results and limits: Unshared clonotypes carried lower generation probabilities than those common to all four donors. The low donor count limited represented genetic and exposure-history diversity.

The V gene's germline CDR1 is SGHKS and CDR2 YYEKEE (reference sequence). V was clipped by 0 bases and J by 1 base, with 7 bases between them. The CDR3 runs 14 residues. Concerning this clone itself: What it binds is unknown.

The repertoire was sequenced with immunoSEQ multiplex PCR; TCRdb's copy has only in-frame clones and lacks some. The sample carries a few million clones, around 92% recorded once. The receptor was derived from a young man in good health. Some clones in this sample may be carry-over from other donors' samples. Source material: naive CD4+ T cells from PBMCs. The subset is: CD45RA+ positively selected. The chain is built from TRBV5-5 and TRBJ1-1; D is undetermined. The CDR3 DNA follows: TGTGCCAGCAGCTTGGCCCCCGAGAACACTGAAGCTTTCTTT. This encodes CASSLAPENTEAFF.